Below, 17 T cell receptor beta chains from the same sample are listed, as sequenced in a study of cytomegalovirus exposure and HLA in healthy donors. The PCR contained 60 Vbeta and 13 Jbeta primers. Profiling relied on immunoSEQ multiplex PCR, and the TCRdb table lists in-frame clones only, not all of them. The sample records some 160,000 clones, over 60% being singletons. Sequencing was performed on PBMCs. These receptors came from a young woman in good health and CMV-seronegative.

This chain connects TRBV4-1 to TRBJ1-3; D not resolved. This CDR3 region has 15 residues. V was trimmed by 1 base and J by 0 bases, leaving 7 bases between them. Germline CDR1 is MGHRA and CDR2 is YSYEKL. DNA of the CDR3: TGCGCCAGCAGCCAAGCGTGGAGCTCTGGAAACACCATATATTTT. It encodes CASSQAWSSGNTIYF.

The chain joins TRBV18 to TRBJ1-2; D gene ambiguous. CDR1 is KGHSH, CDR2 LQKENI, per germline. The CDR3 length is 15 residues. V was trimmed by 3 bases and J by 6 bases, leaving 17 bases between them. CDR3 residues: CASSPGAARFDGYTF. DNA of the CDR3: TGTGCCAGCTCACCGGGAGCCGCCCGCTTCGATGGCTACACCTTC.

The rearrangement links TRBV14 to TRBJ2-5; D gene unclear. Trimming removed 0 bases from V and 5 bases from J, with 10 bases in between. The germline V gene encodes CDR1 SGHDN and CDR2 FVKESK. The CDR3 length is 14 residues. CDR3 sequence reads: CASSQDGLSETQYF. CDR3 DNA: TGTGCCAGCAGCCAAGATGGGCTATCGGAGACCCAGTACTTC.

The sample holds a few counts of this clone. The rearrangement joins TRBV2 to TRBJ1-2, with 9 bases that match TRBD1. This CDR3 is built from 15 residues. With V trimmed by 3 bases and J by 4 bases, 6 bases remained unmatched. Germline V CDR1 and CDR2: SNHLY, FYNNEI. CDR3 DNA: TGTGCCAGCAGTGACGAGGGACAGGGCTTCTATGGCTACACCTTC. Its translation is CASSDEGQGFYGYTF.

The chain combines TRBV6-1 with TRBJ1-1; D is ambiguous. This CDR3 spans 14 amino acids. V was cut by 2 bases and J by 1 base, with 8 bases left in between. The V gene's germline CDR1 is MNHNS and CDR2 SASEGT. This CDR3 reads CASSEFSGNTEAFF. As DNA, the CDR3 is TGTGCCAGCAGTGAATTCTCCGGGAACACTGAAGCTTTCTTT.

The rearrangement links TRBV27 to TRBJ2-7; 7 bases line up with TRBD2. Germline-derived CDR1 and CDR2 are MNHEY and SMNVEV (reference sequence). The trim removed 2 bases at V and 0 bases at J, leaving 4 bases unmatched. The length of the CDR3 is 15 residues. The CDR3 DNA is TGTGCCAGCAGTTTACGCGGGAGAAACTCCTACGAGCAGTACTTC. Translated: CASSLRGRNSYEQYF.

The chain is built from TRBV9 and TRBJ1-2; 9 positions match TRBD1. The CDR3 is 15 amino acids. The V and J ends lost 3 bases and 5 bases, in that order; junction bases with no gene match: 8. CDR1 is SGDLS, CDR2 YYNGEE, per germline. CDR3 coding DNA: TGTGCCAGCAGCGCCCGGACAGGGGTAGGGTATGGCTACACCTTC. It translates to CASSARTGVGYGYTF.

The chain is built from TRBV19 and TRBJ1-1, with no clear D. V was pared by 6 bases and J by 1 base, with 12 bases between. The CDR3 totals 14 residues. Germline V gene sequence: CDR1 LNHDA, CDR2 SQIVND (reference sequence). CDR3 residues: CASSPDSGNTEAFF. The CDR3 DNA follows: TGTGCCAGTAGCCCGGACTCAGGGAACACTGAAGCTTTCTTT.

V is TRBV7-9 and J is TRBJ1-1; D is perhaps TRBD1 (5 bases). This CDR3 region has 14 residues. V shed 2 bases and J shed 3 bases, with 10 bases lying between them. CDR1 is SEHNR and CDR2 is FQNEAQ in the germline V gene (reference sequence). CDR3 in amino acids: CASSLLQTDTEAFF. The CDR3 region has the DNA TGTGCCAGCAGCTTACTACAGACAGACACTGAAGCTTTCTTT.

The chain has TRBV5-4 and TRBJ2-5; maybe TRBD2 (7 bases). V was cut by 5 bases and J by 4 bases, with 15 bases left in between. There are 14 residues in the CDR3. Germline CDR1 is SGHNT and CDR2 is YYREEE (reference sequence). CDR3 sequence reads: CASSRGGVGETQYF. As DNA, the CDR3 is TGTGCCAGCAGTAGGGGGGGAGTAGGAGAGACCCAGTACTTC.

CDR3: CASSKSRDSRGTEAFF. The DNA of the CDR3 is TGTGCCAGCAGCAAGAGCCGGGACAGTCGGGGGACTGAAGCTTTCTTT. This chain links TRBV5-4 with TRBJ1-1; TRBD1 aligns across 7 bases. Germline V gene lookup returns CDR1 SGHNT and CDR2 YYREEE (reference sequence). This CDR3 region has 16 residues. With 4 bases clipped from V and 5 bases from J, the junction kept 14 bases outside the gene matches.

The genes are TRBV7-6 and TRBJ1-1; no reliable D call. Germline CDR1 SGHVS, CDR2 FNYEAQ. Trimming pared 3 bases from V and 0 bases from J, leaving 11 bases between. The CDR3 spans 15 residues. CDR3 nucleotide sequence: TGTGCCAGCAGCTTTTCCGTCGACTTGAACACTGAAGCTTTCTTT. Protein product: CASSFSVDLNTEAFF.

This chain connects TRBV15 to TRBJ2-7; 8 bases line up with TRBD1. Per the germline V gene, CDR1 is LNHNV and CDR2 is YYDKDF (reference sequence). The CDR3 covers 12 residues. After removal of 6 bases from V and 3 bases from J, the junction contained 1 base not matched to a gene. This CDR3 is CATRGQGYEQYF. The CDR3 DNA reads TGTGCCACCAGAGGACAGGGCTACGAGCAGTACTTC.

The chain carries TRBV7-2 and TRBJ2-1; D is uncertain. Germline V CDR1 and CDR2: SGHTA, FQGNSA. Trimming left V 4 bases short and J 4 bases short, with 5 bases between. The CDR3 is 12 residues long. CDR3 amino acids: CASSSLYNEQFF. DNA of the CDR3: TGTGCCAGCAGCTCACTATACAATGAGCAGTTCTTC.

The chain couples TRBV4-1 to TRBJ1-4, with D perhaps matching TRBD1 (6 bases). V gave up 2 bases and J gave up 0 bases, with 16 bases separating them. CDR3 size: 18 residues. Germline CDR1 is MGHRA and CDR2 is YSYEKL. DNA of the CDR3: TGCGCCAGCAGCCAAAAAAGAGGACAGCAATCAACTAATGAAAAACTGTTTTTT. Its translation: CASSQKRGQQSTNEKLFF.

The V and J genes are TRBV27 and TRBJ2-2, with 9 bases matching TRBD1. The CDR3 has 15 residues. The V gene's germline CDR1 is MNHEY and CDR2 SMNVEV (reference sequence). V was clipped by 6 bases and J by 1 base; unmatched bases: 3. CDR3 DNA: TGTGCCAGCAGCCGGACAGGGGAGAACACCGGGGAGCTGTTTTTT. This gives the protein CASSRTGENTGELFF.

Regarding this clone: The conserved closing phenylalanine or tryptophan is absent in this CDR3, likely reflecting a read error. The rearrangement joins TRBV6-1 to TRBJ1-6, with 7 bases identical to TRBD1. The CDR3 length is 17 residues. V lost 3 bases, J lost 0 bases, and 5 bases stayed unmatched. Germline V gene lookup returns CDR1 MNHNS and CDR2 SASEGT. The CDR3 loop reads CASSDRDSISYNSPLHS. In DNA form, the CDR3 reads TGTGCCAGCAGTGACCGGGACAGCATCTCCTATAATTCACCCCTCCACTCT.